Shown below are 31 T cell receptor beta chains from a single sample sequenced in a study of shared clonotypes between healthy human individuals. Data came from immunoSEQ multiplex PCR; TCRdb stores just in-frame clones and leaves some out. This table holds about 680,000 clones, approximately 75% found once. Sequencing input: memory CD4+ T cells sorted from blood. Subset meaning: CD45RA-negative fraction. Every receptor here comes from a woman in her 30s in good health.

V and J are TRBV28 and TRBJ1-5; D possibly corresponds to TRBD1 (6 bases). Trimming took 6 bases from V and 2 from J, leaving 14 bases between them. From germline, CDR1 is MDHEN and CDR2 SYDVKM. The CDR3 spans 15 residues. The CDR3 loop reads CASSPRGQRNQPQHF. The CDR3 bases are TGTGCCAGCAGCCCGCGGGGGCAGCGCAATCAGCCCCAGCATTTT.

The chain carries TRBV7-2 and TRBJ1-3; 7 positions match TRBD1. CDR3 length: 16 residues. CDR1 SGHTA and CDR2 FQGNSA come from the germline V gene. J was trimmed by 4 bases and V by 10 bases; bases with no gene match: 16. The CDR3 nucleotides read TGTGCCACCCCACGGGCAGGGGGATTATCCGGAAACACCATATATTTT. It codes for CATPRAGGLSGNTIYF.

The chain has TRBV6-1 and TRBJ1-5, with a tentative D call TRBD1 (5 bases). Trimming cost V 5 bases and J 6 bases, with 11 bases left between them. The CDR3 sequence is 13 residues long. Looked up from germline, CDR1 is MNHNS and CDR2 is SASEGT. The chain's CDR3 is CASSTLGVQPQHF. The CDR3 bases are TGTGCCAGCAGTACCTTAGGGGTTCAGCCCCAGCATTTT.

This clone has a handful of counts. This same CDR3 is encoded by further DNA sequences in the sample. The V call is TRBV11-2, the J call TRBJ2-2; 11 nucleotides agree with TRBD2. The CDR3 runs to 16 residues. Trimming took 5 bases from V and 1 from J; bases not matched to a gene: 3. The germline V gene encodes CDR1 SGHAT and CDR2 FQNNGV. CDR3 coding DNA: TGTGCCAGCAGCCTCCTAGCGGGAGGGAACACCGGGGAGCTGTTTTTT. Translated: CASSLLAGGNTGELFF.

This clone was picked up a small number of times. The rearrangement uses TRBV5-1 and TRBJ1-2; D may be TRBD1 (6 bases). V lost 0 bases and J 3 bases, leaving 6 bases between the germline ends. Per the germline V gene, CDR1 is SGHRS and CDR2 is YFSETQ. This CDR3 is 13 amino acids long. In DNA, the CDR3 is TGCGCCAGCAGCTTGGGACAGGACTATGGCTACACCTTC. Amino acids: CASSLGQDYGYTF. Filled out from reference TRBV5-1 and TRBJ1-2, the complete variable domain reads KAGVTQTPRYLIKTRGQQVTLSCSPISGHRSVSWYQQTPGQGLQFLFEYFSETQRNKGNFPGRFSGRQFSNSRSEMNVSTLELGDSALYLCASSLGQDYGYTFGSGTRLTVV.

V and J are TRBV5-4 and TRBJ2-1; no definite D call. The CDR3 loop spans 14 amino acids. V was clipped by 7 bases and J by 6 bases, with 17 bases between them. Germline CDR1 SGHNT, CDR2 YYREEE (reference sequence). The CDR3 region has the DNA TGTGCCAGCCTCAGCTTACCAGCGACCAATGAGCAGTTCTTC. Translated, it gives CASLSLPATNEQFF.

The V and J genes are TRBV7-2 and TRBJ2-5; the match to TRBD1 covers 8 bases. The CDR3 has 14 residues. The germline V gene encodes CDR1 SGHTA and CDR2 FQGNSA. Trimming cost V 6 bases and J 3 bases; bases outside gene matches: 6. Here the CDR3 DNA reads TGTGCCAGCAGTCGAAGACAGGGGAAAGAGACCCAGTACTTC. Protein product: CASSRRQGKETQYF.

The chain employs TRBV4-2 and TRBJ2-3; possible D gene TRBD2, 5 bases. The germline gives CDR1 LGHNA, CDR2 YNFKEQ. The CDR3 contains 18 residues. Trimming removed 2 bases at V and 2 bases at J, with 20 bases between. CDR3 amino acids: CASSQRPPQRIFTDTQYF. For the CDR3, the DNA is TGTGCCAGCAGCCAAAGGCCCCCTCAGCGGATCTTCACAGATACGCAGTATTTT.

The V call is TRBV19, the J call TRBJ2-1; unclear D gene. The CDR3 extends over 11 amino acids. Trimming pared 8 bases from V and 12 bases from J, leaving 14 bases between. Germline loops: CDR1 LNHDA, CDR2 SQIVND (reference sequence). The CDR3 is CASFGRMGQFF. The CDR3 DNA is TGTGCCAGTTTCGGACGAATGGGGCAGTTCTTC.

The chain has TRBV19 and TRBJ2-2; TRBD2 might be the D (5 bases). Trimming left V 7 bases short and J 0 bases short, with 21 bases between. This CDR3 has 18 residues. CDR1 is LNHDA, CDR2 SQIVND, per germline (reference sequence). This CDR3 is CASTARTRAITNTGELFF. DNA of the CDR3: TGTGCCAGTACCGCCCGGACGAGGGCAATCACGAACACCGGGGAGCTGTTTTTT.

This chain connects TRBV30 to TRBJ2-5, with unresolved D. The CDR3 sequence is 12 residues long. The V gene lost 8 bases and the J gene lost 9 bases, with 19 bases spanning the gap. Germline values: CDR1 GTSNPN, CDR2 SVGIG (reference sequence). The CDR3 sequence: CAVTTQEVSQYF. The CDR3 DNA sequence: TGTGCCGTAACCACCCAAGAGGTGTCCCAGTACTTC.

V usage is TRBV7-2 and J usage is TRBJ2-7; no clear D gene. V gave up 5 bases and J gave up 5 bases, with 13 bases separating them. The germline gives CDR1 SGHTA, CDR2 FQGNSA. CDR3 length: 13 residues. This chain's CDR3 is CASSPFRVDEQYF. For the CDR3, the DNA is TGTGCCAGCAGCCCGTTCCGGGTCGACGAGCAGTACTTC.

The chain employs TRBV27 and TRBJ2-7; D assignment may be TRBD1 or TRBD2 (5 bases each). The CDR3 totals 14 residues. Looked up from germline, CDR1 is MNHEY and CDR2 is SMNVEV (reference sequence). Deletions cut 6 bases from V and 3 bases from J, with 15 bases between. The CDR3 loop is CASSGTQKRYEQYF. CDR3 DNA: TGTGCCAGCAGCGGGACGCAAAAACGCTACGAGCAGTACTTC.

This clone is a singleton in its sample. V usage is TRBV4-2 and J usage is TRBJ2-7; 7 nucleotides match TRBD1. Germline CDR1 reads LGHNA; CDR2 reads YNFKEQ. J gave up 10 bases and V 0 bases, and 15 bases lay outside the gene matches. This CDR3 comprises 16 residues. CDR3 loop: CASSQDHKGAVNTQYF. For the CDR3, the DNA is TGTGCCAGCAGCCAAGATCACAAGGGGGCGGTAAACACTCAGTACTTC.

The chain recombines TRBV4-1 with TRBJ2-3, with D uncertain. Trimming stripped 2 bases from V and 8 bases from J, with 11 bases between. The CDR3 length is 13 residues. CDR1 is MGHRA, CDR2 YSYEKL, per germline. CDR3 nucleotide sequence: TGCGCCAGCAGCCAACGGTCTTCCGGTACGCAGTATTTT. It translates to CASSQRSSGTQYF.

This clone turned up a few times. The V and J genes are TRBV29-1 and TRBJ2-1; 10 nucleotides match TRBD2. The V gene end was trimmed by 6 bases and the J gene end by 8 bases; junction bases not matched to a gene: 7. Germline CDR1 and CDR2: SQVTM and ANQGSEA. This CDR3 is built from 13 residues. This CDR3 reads CSVTRTSGDEQFF. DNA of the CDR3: TGCAGCGTCACACGGACTAGCGGTGATGAGCAGTTCTTC.

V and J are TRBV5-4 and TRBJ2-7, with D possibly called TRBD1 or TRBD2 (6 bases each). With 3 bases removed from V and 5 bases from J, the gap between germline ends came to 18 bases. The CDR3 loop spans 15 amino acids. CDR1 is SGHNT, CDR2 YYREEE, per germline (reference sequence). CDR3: CASSSPGDLADEQYF. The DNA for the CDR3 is TGTGCCAGCAGCTCACCAGGGGACTTGGCGGACGAGCAGTACTTC.

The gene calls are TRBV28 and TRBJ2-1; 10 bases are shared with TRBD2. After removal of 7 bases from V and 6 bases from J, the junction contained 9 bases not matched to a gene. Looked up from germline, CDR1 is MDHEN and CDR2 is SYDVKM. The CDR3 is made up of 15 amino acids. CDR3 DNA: TGTGCCAGCACTCGGGGACTAGCGTCGCTCAATGAGCAGTTCTTC. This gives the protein CASTRGLASLNEQFF. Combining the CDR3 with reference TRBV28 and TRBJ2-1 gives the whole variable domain DVKVTQSSRYLVKRTGEKVFLECVQDMDHENMFWYRQDPGLGLRLIYFSYDVKMKEKGDIPEGYSVSREKKERFSLILESASTNQTSMYLCASTRGLASLNEQFFGPGTRLTVL.

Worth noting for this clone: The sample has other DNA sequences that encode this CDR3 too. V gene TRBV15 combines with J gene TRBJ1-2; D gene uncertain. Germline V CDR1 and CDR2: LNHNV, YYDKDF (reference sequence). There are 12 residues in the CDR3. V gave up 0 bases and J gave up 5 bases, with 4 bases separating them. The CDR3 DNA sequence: TGTGCCACCAGCAGAGATGTGTATGGCTACACCTTC. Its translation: CATSRDVYGYTF.

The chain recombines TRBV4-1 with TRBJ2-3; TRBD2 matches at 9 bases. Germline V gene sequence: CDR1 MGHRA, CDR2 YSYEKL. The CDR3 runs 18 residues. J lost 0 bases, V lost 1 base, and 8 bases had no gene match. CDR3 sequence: CASSQAWAGGTSTDTQYF. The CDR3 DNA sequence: TGCGCCAGCAGCCAAGCATGGGCGGGAGGGACTAGCACAGATACGCAGTATTTT.

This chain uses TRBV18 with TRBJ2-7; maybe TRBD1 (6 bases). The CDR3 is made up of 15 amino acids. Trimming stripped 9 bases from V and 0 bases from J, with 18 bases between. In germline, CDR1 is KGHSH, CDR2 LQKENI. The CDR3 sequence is CASKEQGSFSYEQYF. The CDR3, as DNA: TGTGCCAGTAAAGAACAGGGTTCCTTCTCCTACGAGCAGTACTTC.

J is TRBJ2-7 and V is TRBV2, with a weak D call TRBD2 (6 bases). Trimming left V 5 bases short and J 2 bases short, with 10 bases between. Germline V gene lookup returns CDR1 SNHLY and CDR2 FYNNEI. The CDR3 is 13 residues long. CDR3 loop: CASSKLATYEQYF. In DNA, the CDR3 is TGTGCCAGCAGTAAACTAGCCACCTACGAGCAGTACTTC.

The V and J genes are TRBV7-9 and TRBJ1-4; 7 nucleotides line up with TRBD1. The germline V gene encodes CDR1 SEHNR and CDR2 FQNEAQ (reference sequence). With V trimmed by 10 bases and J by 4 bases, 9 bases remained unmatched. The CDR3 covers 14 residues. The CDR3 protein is CATTGDSINEKLFF. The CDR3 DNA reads TGTGCCACAACCGGGGACAGCATTAATGAAAAACTGTTTTTT.

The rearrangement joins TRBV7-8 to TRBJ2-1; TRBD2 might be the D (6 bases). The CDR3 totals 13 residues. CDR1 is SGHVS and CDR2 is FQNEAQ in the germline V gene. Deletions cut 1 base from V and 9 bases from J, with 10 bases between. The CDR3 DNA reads TGTGCCAGCAGCTTAGGGCGGGATCGTGAGCAGTTCTTC. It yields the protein CASSLGRDREQFF.

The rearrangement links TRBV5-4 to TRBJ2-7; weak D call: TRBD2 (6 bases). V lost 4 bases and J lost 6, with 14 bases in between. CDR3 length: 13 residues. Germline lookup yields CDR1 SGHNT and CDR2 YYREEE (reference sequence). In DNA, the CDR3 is TGTGCCAGCAGCCCCCTGATGGGGGGCGAGCAGTACTTC. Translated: CASSPLMGGEQYF.

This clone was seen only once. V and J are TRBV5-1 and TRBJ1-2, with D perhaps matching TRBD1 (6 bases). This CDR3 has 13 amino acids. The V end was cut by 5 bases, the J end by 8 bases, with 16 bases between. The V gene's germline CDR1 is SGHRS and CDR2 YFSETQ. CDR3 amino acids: CASRFSGAVGYTF. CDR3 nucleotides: TGCGCCAGCAGGTTCTCGGGGGCTGTAGGCTACACCTTC.

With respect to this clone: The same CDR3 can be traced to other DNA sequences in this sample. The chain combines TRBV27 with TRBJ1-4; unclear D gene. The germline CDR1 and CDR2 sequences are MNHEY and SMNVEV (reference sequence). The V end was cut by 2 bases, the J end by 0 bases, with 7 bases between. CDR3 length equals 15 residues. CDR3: CASSLTRATNEKLFF. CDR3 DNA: TGTGCCAGCAGTTTAACGCGGGCAACTAATGAAAAACTGTTTTTT. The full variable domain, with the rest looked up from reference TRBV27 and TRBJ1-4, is EAQVTQNPRYLITVTGKKLTVTCSQNMNHEYMSWYRQDPGLGLRQIYYSMNVEVTDKGDVPEGYKVSRKEKRNFPLILESPSPNQTSLYFCASSLTRATNEKLFFGSGTQLSVL.

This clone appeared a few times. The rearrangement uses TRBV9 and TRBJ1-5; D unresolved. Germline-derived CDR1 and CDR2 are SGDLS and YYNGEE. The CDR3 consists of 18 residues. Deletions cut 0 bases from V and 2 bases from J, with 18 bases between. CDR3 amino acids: CASSVDDPRLWGNQPQHF. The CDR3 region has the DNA TGTGCCAGCAGCGTAGATGACCCCCGCTTGTGGGGCAATCAGCCCCAGCATTTT.

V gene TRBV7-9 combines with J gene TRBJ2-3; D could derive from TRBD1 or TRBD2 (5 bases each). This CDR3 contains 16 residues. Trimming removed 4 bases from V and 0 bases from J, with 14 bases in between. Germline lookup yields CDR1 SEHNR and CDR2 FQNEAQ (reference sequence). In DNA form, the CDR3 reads TGTGCCAGCAGCTCCGACGGGACGTACAGCACAGATACGCAGTATTTT. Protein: CASSSDGTYSTDTQYF.

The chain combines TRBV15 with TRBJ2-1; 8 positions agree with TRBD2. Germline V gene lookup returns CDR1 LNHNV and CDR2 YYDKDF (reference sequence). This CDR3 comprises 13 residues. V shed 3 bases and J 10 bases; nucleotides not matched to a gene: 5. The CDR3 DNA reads TGTGCCACCAGCAGGGTAGCGGGAAGGGAGCAGTTCTTC. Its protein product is CATSRVAGREQFF.

The CDR3 region has the DNA TGTGCCAGCAGCAACTCATTTAGCACTGAAGCTTTCTTT. Translating it yields CASSNSFSTEAFF. This chain joins TRBV9 and TRBJ1-1; D gene unclear. Germline V lookup: CDR1 SGDLS, CDR2 YYNGEE. V gave up 4 bases and J gave up 4 bases, with 11 bases separating them. The CDR3 consists of 13 residues.